This is a list of T cell receptor beta chains from one sample in a study of T cell clonotyping in hematopoietic cell transplantation. The table came from immunoSEQ multiplex PCR; TCRdb's copy has only in-frame clones and leaves some out. Among about 41,000 clones listed, about 85% were seen once. The source material was peripheral blood mononuclear cells, sampled before stem cell transplant. The receptors stem from a man between 60 and 75 years old with acute myeloid leukemia. Some clones in this sample may be carry-over from other donors' samples. Each CDR3 is given with its conserved first and last residue. A D gene is named only where the DNA matches it firmly. Not every row has a clone size; where given, it reads once, few, many or a size class.

J gene	V gene	clone size	D gene	CDR3 protein	CDR3 DNA
TRBJ1-1	TRBV10-3	.	.	CASTGDMNTEAFF	TGTGCCAGCACGGGGGACATGAACACTGAAGCTTTCTTT
TRBJ2-7	TRBV4-1	.	.	CASSQDQSYEQYF	TGCGCCAGCAGCCAAGATCAGTCCTACGAGCAGTACTTC
TRBJ1-6	TRBV2	.	.	CASSPGRDNSPLHF	TGTGCCAGCAGCCCGGGACGGGATAATTCACCCCTCCACTTT
TRBJ2-1	TRBV11-2	.	.	CASSLASEQFF	TGTGCCAGCAGCTTGGCCAGTGAGCAGTTCTTC
TRBJ2-2	TRBV28	.	TRBD1	CASFDRGYSGELFF	TGTGCCAGCTTTGACAGGGGATACTCCGGGGAGCTGTTTTTT
TRBJ1-1	TRBV7-9	.	TRBD1	CASSWDRGTEAFF	TGTGCCAGCAGCTGGGACAGGGGCACTGAAGCTTTCTTT
TRBJ2-7	TRBV29-1	.	TRBD2	CSALTSGGTYEQYF	TGCAGCGCCTTGACTAGCGGGGGAACCTACGAGCAGTACTTC
TRBJ2-2	TRBV30	.	TRBD2	CASEPGLAYIGELFF	TGTGCCTCCGAGCCGGGACTAGCGTACATCGGGGAGCTGTTTTTT
TRBJ1-2	TRBV6-6	.	.	CASSSESLSGGYTF	TGTGCCAGCAGCTCAGAGTCGCTGTCTGGTGGCTACACCTTC
TRBJ2-5	TRBV7-8	.	TRBD2	CASSLRGGGGETQYF	TGTGCCAGCAGCCTCCGGGGTGGCGGGGGGGAGACCCAGTACTTC
TRBJ2-5	TRBV7-9	few	TRBD1	CASSFPGQQETQYF	TGTGCCAGCAGTTTCCCGGGACAGCAAGAGACCCAGTACTTC
TRBJ2-7	TRBV9	once	.	CASNPSGTDREQYF	TGTGCCAGCAACCCCTCCGGGACGGACAGAGAGCAGTACTTC
TRBJ2-3	TRBV19	.	.	CASSSSTGPTDTQYF	TGTGCCAGTAGTTCCTCGACAGGCCCCACAGATACGCAGTATTTT
TRBJ2-5	TRBV5-6	once	TRBD2	CASRARLRGGPQETQYF	TGTGCCAGCAGGGCTCGATTGCGCGGGGGGCCGCAAGAGACCCAGTACTTC
TRBJ1-6	TRBV12-5	.	.	CASAWGPGNSPLHF	TGTGCTAGTGCCTGGGGCCCAGGTAATTCACCCCTCCACTTT
TRBJ2-7	TRBV6-6	once	.	CASSYGGAEQYF	TGTGCCAGCAGTTACGGCGGGGCCGAGCAGTACTTC
TRBJ1-6	TRBV28	once	.	CASSLQASPLHF	TGTGCCAGCAGTTTGCAGGCCTCACCCCTCCACTTT
TRBJ2-4	TRBV29-1	once	.	CSVEVGTQNIQYF	TGCAGCGTTGAAGTGGGGACGCAAAACATTCAGTACTTC
TRBJ2-2	TRBV5-6	.	TRBD2	CASSSPGLAGEVGELFF	TGTGCCAGCAGTTCTCCGGGACTAGCGGGGGAGGTCGGGGAGCTGTTTTTT
TRBJ1-1	TRBV5-6	.	.	CASSQPMNTEAFF	TGTGCCAGCAGCCAGCCCATGAACACTGAAGCTTTCTTT
TRBJ1-2	TRBV9	few	.	CASSVEGGLPYGYTF	TGTGCCAGCAGCGTAGAGGGAGGTCTTCCCTATGGCTACACCTTC
TRBJ1-1	TRBV6-6	.	.	CASSYRMNTEAFF	TGTGCCAGCAGTTACCGGATGAACACTGAAGCTTTCTTT
TRBJ1-3	TRBV7-3	.	.	CASSLDRSSGNTIYF	TGTGCCAGCAGCCTTGACCGGAGCTCTGGAAACACCATATATTTT
TRBJ2-2	TRBV5-6	.	.	CASSLVVTNTGELFF	TGTGCCAGCAGCTTGGTAGTAACGAACACCGGGGAGCTGTTTTTT
TRBJ2-2	TRBV7-7	.	.	CASSLDLTGELFF	TGTGCCAGCAGCTTAGACCTAACCGGGGAGCTGTTTTTT
TRBJ2-2	TRBV6-5	.	.	CASSPGTMNTGELFF	TGTGCCAGCAGCCCCGGGACAATGAACACCGGGGAGCTGTTTTTT
TRBJ1-2	TRBV7-8	.	TRBD1	CASSLASYNDRGHYGYTF	TGTGCCAGCAGCTTAGCTAGCTATAACGACAGGGGCCACTATGGCTACACCTTC
TRBJ2-3	TRBV5-1	.	TRBD2	CASSTRGGRGTDTQYF	TGCGCCAGCAGCACCCGCGGGGGGCGAGGCACAGATACGCAGTATTTT
TRBJ1-2	TRBV28	once	TRBD1	CASRVRGGQAQLNYGYTF	TGTGCCAGCAGAGTTAGGGGGGGACAGGCTCAACTGAACTATGGCTACACCTTC
TRBJ1-5	TRBV21-1	.	.	CASSKRRRYNQPQHF	TGTGCCAGCAGCAAACGGAGGCGGTACAATCAGCCCCAGCATTTT
TRBJ2-5	TRBV28	.	TRBD2	CASSLAGGTQETQYF	TGTGCCAGCAGTCTAGCGGGGGGGACCCAAGAGACCCAGTACTTC
TRBJ2-7	TRBV15	.	TRBD2	CATILGGGTYEQYF	TGTGCCACCATCCTGGGGGGGGGAACCTACGAGCAGTACTTC
TRBJ1-2	TRBV30	.	.	CAWSQGYGYTF	TGTGCCTGGAGTCAGGGCTATGGCTACACCTTC
TRBJ2-7	TRBV5-6	.	.	CASSSWTVSYEQYF	TGTGCCAGCAGCTCTTGGACGGTCTCCTACGAGCAGTACTTC
TRBJ2-5	TRBV28	.	.	CASSFEASGGGRETQYF	TGTGCCAGCAGTTTCGAAGCATCAGGAGGGGGGCGGGAGACCCAGTACTTC
TRBJ2-7	TRBV29-1	.	.	CSVVGDIYEQYF	TGCAGCGTTGTAGGCGATATCTACGAGCAGTACTTC
TRBJ1-2	TRBV20-1	.	TRBD1	CSARRGTGYTF	TGCAGTGCTCGCAGGGGGACCGGCTACACCTTC
TRBJ1-1	TRBV4-1	.	TRBD1	CASSHLGQGAKMNTEAFF	TGCGCCAGCAGCCACCTAGGACAGGGGGCGAAGATGAACACTGAAGCTTTCTTT
TRBJ2-7	TRBV28	.	.	CASLGRAHEQYF	TGTGCCAGCCTCGGCAGGGCACACGAGCAGTACTTC
TRBJ1-2	TRBV27	.	TRBD1	CASSLSGTGLEGYTF	TGTGCCAGCAGTTTATCTGGGACAGGGCTTGAGGGCTACACCTTC
TRBJ1-2	TRBV30	.	.	CAWSYPFAGADYGYTF	TGTGCCTGGTCGTACCCCTTTGCAGGGGCCGACTATGGCTACACCTTC
TRBJ1-5	TRBV28	.	.	CASQRRTYSNQPQHF	TGTGCCAGCCAGAGGAGAACTTATAGCAATCAGCCCCAGCATTTT
TRBJ1-2	TRBV6-5	.	TRBD1	CASTMGTGVTGYTF	TGTGCCAGCACCATGGGGACAGGGGTTACTGGCTACACCTTC